The 32 T cell receptor beta chains below come from one sample, sequenced in a study of human T cells and chemical hapten exposure. TCRdb analysed the RACE reads with MiXCR anew, one entry per CDR3 protein. Among over 85,000 distinct CDR3 sequences listed, 10% to 11% were seen once. Time point of the sample: pre-sensitization, week 0. Treatment of the sample: therapeutic diphenylcyclopropenone sensitization with weekly scalp DPC. The sample here was whole blood, taken in connection with sensitization to the hapten diphenylcyclopropenone (DPC). The receptors derive from a woman aged 55-69 years with alopecia areata. Some clones in this sample may be carry-over from other donors' samples.

This clonotype has ten or more counts. This rearrangement joins TRBV28 to TRBJ2-3; the D gene is possibly TRBD1 (6 bases). V gave up 6 bases and J gave up 5 bases, with 18 bases separating them. The CDR3 length is 15 residues. Germline CDR1 MDHEN, CDR2 SYDVKM. CDR3 sequence (DNA): TGTGCCAGCAGCCCCGCTCCAGGGGCGGGAGATACGCAGTATTTT. Translating gives CASSPAPGAGDTQYF.

This sequence joins TRBV9 and TRBJ2-5, with a possible D match to TRBD1 (5 bases). This CDR3 is built from 14 residues. Trimming removed 3 bases at V and 5 bases at J, with 14 bases between. CDR1 is SGDLS, CDR2 YYNGEE, per germline. CDR3 in amino acids: CASSDLGVGETQYF. CDR3 DNA sequence: TGTGCCAGCAGCGACCTAGGGGTCGGGGAGACCCAGTACTTC.

Ten or more counts support this clonotype. The CDR3 DNA is TGTGCCAGTAGTATCGGTCCTGGCGGTACTGAAGCTTTCTTT. It yields the protein CASSIGPGGTEAFF. The chain combines TRBV19 with TRBJ1-1, with D uncertain. In germline, CDR1 is LNHDA, CDR2 SQIVND (reference sequence). With 3 bases removed from V and 5 bases from J, the gap between germline ends came to 13 bases. This CDR3 region has 14 residues.

V is TRBV5-1 and J is TRBJ2-3, with 8 bases matching TRBD2. V lost 1 base, J lost 2 bases, and 15 bases stayed unmatched. The CDR3 consists of 19 residues. Germline CDR1 SGHRS, CDR2 YFSETQ. CDR3 bases: TGCGCCAGCAGCTTGCCGGGGGGGCCGTCGTCGCTTAACACAGATACGCAGTATTTT. Its protein product is CASSLPGGPSSLNTDTQYF. Variable domain in full (rest from reference TRBV5-1 and TRBJ2-3): KAGVTQTPRYLIKTRGQQVTLSCSPISGHRSVSWYQQTPGQGLQFLFEYFSETQRNKGNFPGRFSGRQFSNSRSEMNVSTLELGDSALYLCASSLPGGPSSLNTDTQYFGPGTRLTVL.

This clonotype came up many times. V gene TRBV5-1 combines with J gene TRBJ2-7; 8 bases agree with TRBD1. Germline-derived CDR1 and CDR2 are SGHRS and YFSETQ. V was pared by 6 bases and J by 0 bases, with 5 bases of the junction left unmatched. CDR3 length: 14 amino acids. The CDR3 sequence: CASKGQEGSYEQYF. In DNA form, the CDR3 reads TGCGCCAGCAAGGGACAGGAGGGCTCCTACGAGCAGTACTTC.

This clonotype was observed many times. This rearrangement joins TRBV29-1 to TRBJ2-1, with 9 positions matching TRBD1. This CDR3 region has 15 residues. The V gene's germline CDR1 is SQVTM and CDR2 ANQGSEA. V was pared by 3 bases and J by 4 bases, with 7 bases of the junction left unmatched. The DNA for the CDR3 is TGCAGCGTTGATCCGACAGGGGGTGGGTACAATGAGCAGTTCTTC. Protein: CSVDPTGGGYNEQFF.

The chain uses TRBV18 and TRBJ1-2; 7 positions agree with TRBD1. The V gene's germline CDR1 is KGHSH and CDR2 LQKENI. The CDR3 consists of 14 residues. V lost 3 bases to trimming and J lost 8 bases; unmatched junction nucleotides: 9. Here the CDR3 reads CASSPGQPSGGYTF. The CDR3 DNA is TGTGCCAGCTCACCGGGACAGCCCAGCGGAGGCTACACCTTC.

This clonotype has ten or more counts. The chain uses TRBV3-1 and TRBJ2-3, with 7 bases that match TRBD1. Germline assignment: CDR1 LGHDT and CDR2 YNNKEL (reference sequence). Unmatched junction bases numbered 11, after V lost 0 bases and J lost 5 bases. The CDR3 sequence is 17 residues long. In DNA form, the CDR3 reads TGTGCCAGCAGCCAAGATATATCTGGGACAGCCAAAGATACGCAGTATTTT. Residues: CASSQDISGTAKDTQYF.

The sample holds many counts of this clonotype. The chain carries TRBV29-1 and TRBJ2-2; 11 nucleotides agree with TRBD2. CDR1 and CDR2 from the germline V gene are SQVTM and ANQGSEA. The CDR3 sequence is 16 residues long. V shed 4 bases and J 5 bases; nucleotides not matched to a gene: 9. CDR3 protein: CSVGFGWTSGTGELFF. CDR3 nucleotide sequence: TGCAGCGTTGGTTTCGGCTGGACTAGCGGGACCGGGGAGCTGTTTTTT.

This sequence joins TRBV5-1 and TRBJ2-5, with D possibly TRBD2 on 5 matching bases. The germline gives CDR1 SGHRS, CDR2 YFSETQ. V lost 2 bases and J 5 bases, leaving 10 bases between the germline ends. This CDR3 contains 13 residues. The CDR3 reads CASSLEGGETQYF. The CDR3 DNA sequence: TGCGCCAGCAGCTTAGAAGGCGGGGAGACCCAGTACTTC.

This chain joins TRBV7-2 and TRBJ1-2; the match to TRBD1 covers 10 bases. Germline lookup yields CDR1 SGHTA and CDR2 FQGNSA. V gave up 1 base and J gave up 6 bases; unmatched junction bases: 5. The CDR3 totals 15 residues. The DNA for the CDR3 is TGTGCCAGCAGCTTAGGGGGACAGGGGAGAGATGGCTACACCTTC. Its protein product is CASSLGGQGRDGYTF.

This clonotype was counted at least ten times. The gene calls are TRBV24-1 and TRBJ2-1, with TRBD2 matching 10 bases. The length of the CDR3 is 13 residues. Trimming cost V 7 bases and J 15 bases; bases outside gene matches: 11. Germline V gene data show CDR1 as KGHDR and CDR2 as SFDVKD. CDR3 DNA sequence: TGTGCCACCAGGGAGACTAGCGGGTCCTCGTTGTTCTTC. Encoded protein: CATRETSGSSLFF.

V is TRBV5-1 and J is TRBJ1-4; perhaps TRBD1 as D (6 bases). The CDR3 is 14 residues long. V shed 0 bases and J shed 7 bases, with 10 bases lying between them. The V gene's germline CDR1 is SGHRS and CDR2 YFSETQ. CDR3 nucleotide sequence: TGCGCCAGCAGCTTGGCAGGGGACGGTGAAAAACTGTTTTTT. It translates to CASSLAGDGEKLFF.

This clonotype was seen repeatedly, ten times or more. The chain recombines TRBV6-1 with TRBJ1-4; D is unclear. This CDR3 comprises 17 residues. Germline CDR1 is MNHNS and CDR2 is SASEGT. Trimming stripped 1 base from V and 5 bases from J, with 17 bases between. The CDR3 protein is CASSEGSQEGKNEKLFF. The CDR3 bases are TGTGCCAGCAGTGAAGGGAGTCAGGAGGGCAAAAATGAAAAACTGTTTTTT.

The chain has TRBV5-6 and TRBJ2-2; 9 positions match TRBD1. From germline, CDR1 is SGHDT and CDR2 YYEEEE. The V gene end was trimmed by 3 bases and the J gene end by 5 bases; junction bases not matched to a gene: 11. The CDR3 contains 17 residues. Here the CDR3 reads CASSSMGPGQGTGELFF. The CDR3, as DNA: TGTGCCAGCAGCTCAATGGGCCCGGGACAGGGTACCGGGGAGCTGTTTTTT.

The chain employs TRBV3-1 and TRBJ1-1; weak D call: TRBD1 (5 bases). Deletions cut 4 bases from V and 11 bases from J, with 17 bases between. The CDR3 contains 13 residues. CDR1 is LGHDT, CDR2 YNNKEL, per germline (reference sequence). CDR3: CASSPPLGAGAFF. The CDR3 DNA sequence: TGTGCCAGCAGCCCCCCACTGGGCGCAGGGGCTTTCTTT.

This clonotype was recorded a few times. V usage is TRBV7-9 and J usage is TRBJ1-2; the match to TRBD1 covers 8 bases. The CDR3 has 14 amino acids. The J segment lost 2 bases and the V segment lost 5 bases, leaving 4 bases of the junction unmatched. Germline CDR1 is SEHNR and CDR2 is FQNEAQ (reference sequence). The CDR3 DNA sequence: TGTGCCAGCAGCCTACAGGGGGGCAACTATGGCTACACCTTC. Its protein is CASSLQGGNYGYTF.

This clonotype was seen repeatedly, ten times or more. The chain couples TRBV30 to TRBJ1-5; tentative D call: TRBD1 (5 bases). Trimming cost V 5 bases and J 2 bases, with 10 bases left between them. The CDR3 length is 13 residues. Germline V CDR1 and CDR2: GTSNPN, SVGIG (reference sequence). The CDR3 sequence: CAWGTWRNQPQHF. In DNA, the CDR3 is TGTGCCTGGGGGACGTGGCGCAATCAGCCCCAGCATTTT.

This clonotype was counted many times. The CDR3 sequence: CASTQPGLAGGNEQFF. The CDR3 DNA is TGTGCCAGCACCCAACCGGGACTAGCGGGGGGGAATGAGCAGTTCTTC. This rearrangement joins TRBV6-6 to TRBJ2-1; 16 nucleotides match TRBD2. The length of the CDR3 is 16 residues. J gave up 7 bases and V 7 bases, and 7 bases lay outside the gene matches. Germline loops: CDR1 MNHNY, CDR2 SVGAGI (reference sequence).

This clonotype was seen ten or more times. The V and J genes are TRBV5-5 and TRBJ1-1; D unclear. CDR1 and CDR2 from the germline V gene are SGHKS and YYEKEE (reference sequence). Between the trimmed V and J ends, which lost 0 bases and 11 bases, there was a span of 23 bases. The CDR3 has 16 residues. CDR3 in amino acids: CASSLAVSRVGFTAFF. The CDR3 coding sequence is TGTGCCAGCAGCTTGGCCGTTTCTAGGGTAGGCTTCACGGCTTTCTTT.

This clonotype was picked up a small number of times. The rearrangement joins TRBV4-2 to TRBJ2-5; D not certain. The CDR3 runs 14 residues. Germline V CDR1 and CDR2: LGHNA, YNFKEQ. Trimming removed 3 bases at V and 2 bases at J, with 10 bases between. The CDR3 region is CASSHDPGQETQYF. The CDR3 region has the DNA TGTGCCAGCAGCCACGATCCAGGTCAAGAGACCCAGTACTTC.

This clonotype showed up just a few times. The V and J genes are TRBV20-1 and TRBJ2-1, with D perhaps matching TRBD2 (7 bases). V gave up 0 bases and J gave up 5 bases, with 14 bases separating them. Germline CDR1 reads DFQATT; CDR2 reads SNEGSKA (reference sequence). The CDR3 consists of 15 residues. The CDR3 sequence is CSARERGPPNNEQFF. DNA for the CDR3: TGCAGTGCTAGAGAGCGGGGGCCCCCAAACAATGAGCAGTTCTTC.

This clonotype was counted a few times. The CDR3 DNA sequence: TGTGCCAGCAGCTTTGGGGGGCTAGCCAAAAACATTCAGTACTTC. This encodes CASSFGGLAKNIQYF. The chain combines TRBV7-9 with TRBJ2-4, with D perhaps matching TRBD1 or TRBD2 (6 bases each). Germline lookup yields CDR1 SEHNR and CDR2 FQNEAQ (reference sequence). The CDR3 has 15 residues. Trimming cost V 3 bases and J 0 bases, with 9 bases left between them.

This clonotype was observed many times. The rearrangement uses TRBV12-3 or TRBV12-4 and TRBJ1-1; 8 nucleotides align to TRBD1. Trimming cost V 6 bases and J 7 bases; bases outside gene matches: 7. The CDR3 spans 13 residues. The CDR3 sequence is CASSVDRGGEAFF. The CDR3 DNA is TGTGCCAGCAGCGTAGACAGGGGAGGTGAAGCTTTCTTT.

This clonotype has at least ten counts. The chain has TRBV11-2 and TRBJ2-1, with TRBD1 as a possible D gene (6 bases). CDR1 SGHAT and CDR2 FQNNGV come from the germline V gene. V was trimmed by 3 bases and J by 2 bases, leaving 8 bases between them. The CDR3 is 14 residues long. CDR3 nucleotide sequence: TGTGCCAGCAGCTTGGACAGAACCTACAATGAGCAGTTCTTC. Its translation: CASSLDRTYNEQFF.

This clonotype was observed at least ten times. The rearrangement joins TRBV7-3 to TRBJ1-6; D not resolved. This CDR3 is built from 16 residues. Between the trimmed V and J ends, which lost 0 bases and 10 bases, there was a span of 16 bases. CDR1 is SGHTA and CDR2 is FQGTGA in the germline V gene. The CDR3 nucleotides are TGTGCCAGCAGCTTAACCCCACCCCTGGAGGGCTCACCCCTCCACTTT. This sequence encodes CASSLTPPLEGSPLHF.

The chain links TRBV7-2 to TRBJ1-6; 7 bases line up with TRBD1. Germline trimming cut 1 base from V and 8 bases from J; bases unmatched to any gene: 8. There are 16 residues in the CDR3. Per germline, CDR1 SGHTA and CDR2 FQGNSA. The CDR3 DNA follows: TGTGCCAGCAGCTTAGGGTTTCGCAGGGGGTATTCACCCCTCCACTTT. Amino acid sequence: CASSLGFRRGYSPLHF.

V and J are TRBV25-1 and TRBJ1-3; 10 bases align to TRBD1. CDR3 length equals 18 residues. Germline V lookup: CDR1 MGHDK, CDR2 SYGVNS. The V segment lost 0 bases and the J segment 4 bases; nucleotides outside the gene matches: 9. CDR3 amino acids: CASSEYMWDRGPGNTIYF. The CDR3 DNA is TGTGCCAGCAGTGAATATATGTGGGACAGGGGTCCCGGAAACACCATATATTTT.

Only a few counts were recorded for this clonotype. The chain combines TRBV2 with TRBJ1-5, with D hard to call. There are 13 residues in the CDR3. V lost 7 bases and J lost 3, with 10 bases in between. The germline gives CDR1 SNHLY, CDR2 FYNNEI. The CDR3 DNA is TGTGCCAGCAAAGATTACTTCAATCAGCCCCAGCATTTT. It codes for CASKDYFNQPQHF.

The CDR3 region has the DNA TGTGCCAGCAGCTCCCCCGGGACCCTCCACTTT. Protein product: CASSSPGTLHF. The chain links TRBV28 to TRBJ1-6; unclear D gene. The CDR3 is 11 amino acids. Between the trimmed V and J ends, which lost 6 bases and 14 bases, there was a span of 11 bases. Germline CDR1 MDHEN, CDR2 SYDVKM.

In this sample, this clonotype turned up many times. V gene TRBV27 combines with J gene TRBJ1-1; D uncertain. The V and J ends lost 6 bases and 6 bases respectively, with 17 bases between them. The germline gives CDR1 MNHEY, CDR2 SMNVEV (reference sequence). CDR3 length: 14 amino acids. CDR3 sequence reads: CASRPWASDSEAFF. CDR3 in DNA: TGTGCCAGCAGACCCTGGGCCTCGGATTCTGAAGCTTTCTTT.

This clonotype showed up many times. The rearrangement links TRBV9 to TRBJ1-3; 7 bases agree with TRBD1. Germline CDR1 SGDLS, CDR2 YYNGEE. CDR3 length: 14 residues. With 4 bases clipped from V and 7 bases from J, the junction kept 8 bases outside the gene matches. The CDR3 region is CASSIGTARNTIYF. The DNA of the CDR3 is TGTGCCAGCAGCATAGGGACAGCGAGGAACACCATATATTTT.